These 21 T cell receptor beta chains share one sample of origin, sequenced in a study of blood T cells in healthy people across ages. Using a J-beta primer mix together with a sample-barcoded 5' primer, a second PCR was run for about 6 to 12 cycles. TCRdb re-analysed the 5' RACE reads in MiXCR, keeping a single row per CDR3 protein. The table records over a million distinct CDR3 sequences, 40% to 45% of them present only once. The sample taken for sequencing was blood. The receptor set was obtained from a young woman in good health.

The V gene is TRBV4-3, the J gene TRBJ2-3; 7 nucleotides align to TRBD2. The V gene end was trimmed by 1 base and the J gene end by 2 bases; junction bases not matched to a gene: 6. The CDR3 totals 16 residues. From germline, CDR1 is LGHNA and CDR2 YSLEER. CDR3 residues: CASSQGAGEVTDTQYF. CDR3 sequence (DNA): TGCGCCAGCAGCCAAGGGGCGGGAGAAGTCACAGATACGCAGTATTTT.

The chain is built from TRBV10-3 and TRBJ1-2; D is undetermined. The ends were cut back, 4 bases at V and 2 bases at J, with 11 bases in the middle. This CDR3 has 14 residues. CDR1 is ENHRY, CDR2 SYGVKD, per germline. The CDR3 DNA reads TGTGCCATCAGTGTTCGGGAAATAAACTATGGCTACACCTTC. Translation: CAISVREINYGYTF.

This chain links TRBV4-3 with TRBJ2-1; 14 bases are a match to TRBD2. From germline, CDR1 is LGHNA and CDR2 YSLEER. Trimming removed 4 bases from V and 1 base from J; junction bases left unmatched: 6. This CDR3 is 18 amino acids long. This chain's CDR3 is CASSPRGTSGSSYNEQFF. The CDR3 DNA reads TGCGCCAGCAGCCCCAGAGGGACTAGCGGGAGTTCCTACAATGAGCAGTTCTTC.

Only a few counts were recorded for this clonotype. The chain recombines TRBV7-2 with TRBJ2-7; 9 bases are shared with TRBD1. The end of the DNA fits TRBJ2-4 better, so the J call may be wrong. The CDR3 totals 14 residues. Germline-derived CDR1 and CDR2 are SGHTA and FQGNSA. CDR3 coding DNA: TGTGCCAGCAGTCCTTTGGGACAGGGACTCATTCAGTACTTC. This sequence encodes CASSPLGQGLIQYF.

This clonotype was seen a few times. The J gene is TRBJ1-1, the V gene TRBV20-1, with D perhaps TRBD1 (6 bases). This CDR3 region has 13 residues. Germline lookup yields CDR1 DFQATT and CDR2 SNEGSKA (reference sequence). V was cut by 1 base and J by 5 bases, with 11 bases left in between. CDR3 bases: TGCAGTGCTAGAGTGGGGGCCCGTACTGAAGCTTTCTTT. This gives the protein CSARVGARTEAFF.

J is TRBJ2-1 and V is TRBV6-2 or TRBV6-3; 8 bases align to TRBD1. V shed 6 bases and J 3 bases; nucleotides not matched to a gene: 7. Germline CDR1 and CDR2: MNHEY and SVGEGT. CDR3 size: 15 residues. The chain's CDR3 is CASREDRASYNEQFF. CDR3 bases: TGTGCCAGCAGAGAGGACAGGGCAAGCTACAATGAGCAGTTCTTC.

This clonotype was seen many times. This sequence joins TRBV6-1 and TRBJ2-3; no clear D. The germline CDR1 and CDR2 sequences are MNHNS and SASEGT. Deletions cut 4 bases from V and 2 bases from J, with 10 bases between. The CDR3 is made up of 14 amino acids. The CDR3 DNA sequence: TGTGCCAGCAGTGTTACATCCGACACAGATACGCAGTATTTT. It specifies CASSVTSDTDTQYF.

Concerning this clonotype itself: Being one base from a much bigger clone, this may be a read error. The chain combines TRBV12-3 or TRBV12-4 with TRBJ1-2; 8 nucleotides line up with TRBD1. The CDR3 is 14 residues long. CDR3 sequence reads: CGSSLDRGKNGYTF. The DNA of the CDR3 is TGTGGCAGCAGTTTAGACAGGGGAAAGAATGGCTACACCTTC.

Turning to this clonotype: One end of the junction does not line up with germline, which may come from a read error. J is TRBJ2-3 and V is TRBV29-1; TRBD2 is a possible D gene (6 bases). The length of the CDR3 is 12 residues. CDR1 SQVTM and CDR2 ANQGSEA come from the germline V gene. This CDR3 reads CNVVAGTDTQYF. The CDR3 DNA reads TGCAACGTTGTAGCGGGCACAGATACGCAGTATTTT.

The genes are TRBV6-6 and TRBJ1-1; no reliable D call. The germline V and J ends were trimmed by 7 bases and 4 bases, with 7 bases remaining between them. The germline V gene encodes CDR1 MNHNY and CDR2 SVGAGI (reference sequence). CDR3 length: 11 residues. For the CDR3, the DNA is TGTGCCAGCAAAGAGGCCACTGAAGCTTTCTTT. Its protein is CASKEATEAFF.

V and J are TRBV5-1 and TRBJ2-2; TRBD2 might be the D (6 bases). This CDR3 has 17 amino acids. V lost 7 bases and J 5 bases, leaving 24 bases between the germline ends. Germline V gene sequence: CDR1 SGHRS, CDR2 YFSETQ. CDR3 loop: CASLPSPGTVLTGELFF. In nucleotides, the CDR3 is TGCGCCAGCCTTCCCAGTCCCGGGACTGTTTTGACCGGGGAGCTGTTTTTT. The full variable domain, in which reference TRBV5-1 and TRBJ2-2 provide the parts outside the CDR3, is KAGVTQTPRYLIKTRGQQVTLSCSPISGHRSVSWYQQTPGQGLQFLFEYFSETQRNKGNFPGRFSGRQFSNSRSEMNVSTLELGDSALYLCASLPSPGTVLTGELFFGEGSRLTVL.

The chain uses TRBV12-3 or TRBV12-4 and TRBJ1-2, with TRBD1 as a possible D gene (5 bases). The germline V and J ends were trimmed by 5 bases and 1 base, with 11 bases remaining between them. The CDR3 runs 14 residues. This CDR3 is CASSPGFYNYGYTF. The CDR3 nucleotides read TGTGCCAGCAGTCCAGGGTTTTATAACTATGGCTACACCTTC.

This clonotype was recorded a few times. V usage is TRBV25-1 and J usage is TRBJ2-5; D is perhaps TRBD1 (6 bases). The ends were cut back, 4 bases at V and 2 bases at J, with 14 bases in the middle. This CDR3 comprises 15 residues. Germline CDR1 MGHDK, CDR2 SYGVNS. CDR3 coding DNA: TGTGCCAGCAGTGTGAGAGGACAGATACAAGAGACCCAGTACTTC. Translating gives CASSVRGQIQETQYF.

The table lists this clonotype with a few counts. CDR3 amino acids: CSASRVTGELFF. Here the CDR3 DNA reads TGCAGTGCTAGCAGGGTCACCGGGGAGCTGTTTTTT. The chain couples TRBV20-1 to TRBJ2-2; a possible D gene is TRBD1 (5 bases). The CDR3 spans 12 residues. Germline CDR1 is DFQATT and CDR2 is SNEGSKA (reference sequence). The V and J ends lost 3 bases and 4 bases respectively, with 6 bases between them.

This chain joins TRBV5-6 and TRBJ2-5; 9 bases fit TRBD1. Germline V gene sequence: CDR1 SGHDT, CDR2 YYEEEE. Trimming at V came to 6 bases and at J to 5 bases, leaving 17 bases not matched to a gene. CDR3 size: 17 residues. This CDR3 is CASTSLRDRVVGETQYF. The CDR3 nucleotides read TGTGCCAGCACCTCCCTCCGGGACAGGGTGGTTGGGGAGACCCAGTACTTC.

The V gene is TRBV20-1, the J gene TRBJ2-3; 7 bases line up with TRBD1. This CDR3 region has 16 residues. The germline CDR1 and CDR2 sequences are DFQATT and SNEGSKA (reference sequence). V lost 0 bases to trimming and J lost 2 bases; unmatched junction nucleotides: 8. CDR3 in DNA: TGCAGTGCTAGAGATCGACAGGGCATTGCCACAGATACGCAGTATTTT. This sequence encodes CSARDRQGIATDTQYF.

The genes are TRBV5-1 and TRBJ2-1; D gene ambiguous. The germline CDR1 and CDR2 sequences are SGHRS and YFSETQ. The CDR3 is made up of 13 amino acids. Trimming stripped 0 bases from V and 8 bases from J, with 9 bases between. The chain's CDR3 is CASSLDDLDEQFF. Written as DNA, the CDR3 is TGCGCCAGCAGCTTGGATGACCTGGATGAGCAGTTCTTC.

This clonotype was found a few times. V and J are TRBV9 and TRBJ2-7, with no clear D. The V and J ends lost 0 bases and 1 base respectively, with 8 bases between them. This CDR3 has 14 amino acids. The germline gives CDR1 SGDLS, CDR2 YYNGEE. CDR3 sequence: CASSVGYKSYEQYF. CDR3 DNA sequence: TGTGCCAGCAGCGTAGGGTACAAGTCCTACGAGCAGTACTTC.

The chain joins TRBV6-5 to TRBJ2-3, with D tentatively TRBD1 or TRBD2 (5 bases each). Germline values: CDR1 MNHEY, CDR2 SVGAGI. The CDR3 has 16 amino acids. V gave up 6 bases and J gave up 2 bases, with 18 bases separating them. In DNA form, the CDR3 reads TGTGCCAGCAGGAGAGTCCCGGGACCCCACACAGATACGCAGTATTTT. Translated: CASRRVPGPHTDTQYF.

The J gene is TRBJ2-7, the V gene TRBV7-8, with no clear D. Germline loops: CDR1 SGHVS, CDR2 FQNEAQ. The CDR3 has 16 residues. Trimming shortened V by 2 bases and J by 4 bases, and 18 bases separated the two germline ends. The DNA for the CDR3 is TGTGCCAGCAGCTTAACAGACTTACAATATGGATACGAGCAGTACTTC. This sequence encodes CASSLTDLQYGYEQYF.

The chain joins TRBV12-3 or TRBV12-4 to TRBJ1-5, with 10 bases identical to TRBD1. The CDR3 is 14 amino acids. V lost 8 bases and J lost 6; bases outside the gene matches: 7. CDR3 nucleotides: TGTGCCAGCGGTCCGGGGACAGGGGTTCAGCCCCAGCATTTT. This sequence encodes CASGPGTGVQPQHF.